One sample yielded the 3 T cell receptor beta chains listed below, sequenced in a study of T and B cells in COVID-19 patients. Each TRB amplification used roughly 250-550 ng of genomic DNA from blood. BIOMED2 TRB-A/B primer pools were used in multiplex TRB PCR. TCRdb reanalysed the multiplex PCR reads using MiXCR and keeps one entry per CDR3 protein. The table shows around 25,000 distinct CDR3 sequences, with 32% occurring only once. Sequencing used blood. The receptors shown here come from a human donor who had recovered from COVID-19.

The chain recombines TRBV20-1 with TRBJ2-1, with 11 bases identical to TRBD2. The CDR3 has 14 residues. Germline CDR1 DFQATT, CDR2 SNEGSKA (reference sequence). Trimming took 5 bases from V and 4 from J; bases not matched to a gene: 4. This chain's CDR3 is CSAGGLAGYNEQFF. DNA of the CDR3: TGCAGTGCTGGCGGACTAGCGGGTTACAATGAGCAGTTCTTC.

This clonotype came up a few times. The V and J genes are TRBV10-3 and TRBJ1-4; D is perhaps TRBD1 (5 bases). The CDR3 covers 15 residues. The V end lost 4 bases, the J end lost 0 bases, and 9 bases lay between the germline ends. Germline CDR1 is ENHRY and CDR2 is SYGVKD. CDR3 DNA sequence: TGTGCCATCAGTGCGAGGGGACCAACTAATGAAAAACTGTTTTTT. It yields the protein CAISARGPTNEKLFF.

The rearrangement joins TRBV5-1 to TRBJ1-2; possibly TRBD1 for D (5 bases). The V gene's germline CDR1 is SGHRS and CDR2 YFSETQ. Between the trimmed V and J ends, which lost 3 bases and 8 bases, there was a span of 23 bases. CDR3 length: 16 residues. CDR3 in amino acids: CASSSEGVQADGGYTF. As DNA, the CDR3 is TGCGCCAGCAGCTCCGAGGGTGTACAGGCCGACGGGGGCTACACCTTC.